What follows are 29 T cell receptor beta chains derived from one specimen sequenced in a study of blood T cell repertoires in COVID-19. Only in-frame clones appear in the TCRdb table, and some are missing; sequencing was by immunoSEQ multiplex PCR. The table shows 130,000 to 150,000 clones, with about 90% occurring only once. What was sequenced was peripheral blood. These receptors were obtained from a human donor in a cohort sampled during active COVID-19.

This clone was recorded once. This chain links TRBV29-1 with TRBJ2-7; 10 nucleotides agree with TRBD1. CDR3 length: 16 residues. Per the germline V gene, CDR1 is SQVTM and CDR2 is ANQGSEA. V trimming: 0 bases; J trimming: 4 bases; junction bases outside the gene matches: 9. The CDR3 spells CSVEDRGTGVGYEQYF. The CDR3, as DNA: TGCAGCGTTGAAGATCGTGGGACAGGGGTTGGGTACGAGCAGTACTTC.

V usage is TRBV4-3 and J usage is TRBJ1-5, with a tentative D call TRBD1 (5 bases). Germline CDR1 and CDR2: LGHNA and YSLEER. V lost 1 base and J lost 2, with 15 bases in between. The CDR3 is made up of 17 amino acids. The chain's CDR3 is CASSQGRGRRGNQPQHF. DNA for the CDR3: TGCGCCAGCAGCCAAGGGAGAGGTCGCAGGGGCAATCAGCCCCAGCATTTT.

This chain connects TRBV30 to TRBJ2-7, with 11 bases matching TRBD2. Germline V gene sequence: CDR1 GTSNPN, CDR2 SVGIG (reference sequence). The CDR3 is made up of 13 amino acids. CDR3 amino acids: CAGRLAGPYEQYF. DNA for the CDR3: TGTGCGGGGAGACTAGCGGGACCCTACGAGCAGTACTTC.

The chain uses TRBV7-2 and TRBJ2-3, with 13 bases lining up with TRBD2. After removal of 1 base from V and 0 bases from J, the junction contained 1 base not matched to a gene. The CDR3 totals 17 residues. Germline CDR1 SGHTA, CDR2 FQGNSA. CDR3 DNA sequence: TGTGCCAGCAGCTTAGTACTAGCGGGGGGGAGCACAGATACGCAGTATTTT. It translates to CASSLVLAGGSTDTQYF.

This clone was seen only once. The chain is built from TRBV6-2 or TRBV6-3 and TRBJ2-2; possible D gene TRBD1, 6 bases. The germline V and J ends were trimmed by 4 bases and 0 bases, with 9 bases remaining between them. CDR1 and CDR2 from the germline V gene are MNHEY and SVGEGT. The CDR3 contains 15 residues. Here the CDR3 DNA reads TGTGCCAGCAGTTGGACAGCCTCGAACACCGGGGAGCTGTTTTTT. It translates to CASSWTASNTGELFF.

This clone occurred a few times. The V call is TRBV20-1, the J call TRBJ1-5, with D possibly matching TRBD1 (5 bases). CDR3 length: 11 residues. Between the trimmed V and J ends, which lost 7 bases and 5 bases, there was a span of 9 bases. CDR1 DFQATT and CDR2 SNEGSKA come from the germline V gene (reference sequence). CDR3 DNA: TGCAGTGTTGCGGGGGATCAGCCCCAGCATTTT. Its translation: CSVAGDQPQHF.

The chain recombines TRBV7-9 with TRBJ2-1; possibly TRBD2 for D (6 bases). This CDR3 comprises 16 residues. Germline V lookup: CDR1 SEHNR, CDR2 FQNEAQ (reference sequence). Trimming took off 4 bases at V and 1 base at J, with 14 bases between the two ends. CDR3 sequence reads: CASSSGGSISYNEQFF. For the CDR3, the DNA is TGTGCCAGCAGCTCTGGAGGGTCAATATCCTACAATGAGCAGTTCTTC.

The rearrangement uses TRBV21-1 and TRBJ1-1; TRBD1, as called in the table, went unchecked against the DNA. TRBV21-1 is deemed a pseudogene. The CDR3 has 16 amino acids. CDR3 DNA: TGTGCCAGCAGGGAGGATACAGGGACCTTGAACACTGAAGCTTTCTTT. Protein: CASREDTGTLNTEAFF.

The J gene is TRBJ2-7, the V gene TRBV5-5, with TRBD1 matching over 9 bases. The junction had 5 bases not matched to a gene; V was cut back by 4 bases and J by 3 bases. Germline CDR1 and CDR2: SGHKS and YYEKEE (reference sequence). The CDR3 contains 14 residues. The CDR3 DNA reads TGTGCCAGCAGCCCGGGACAGGGCGACTACGAGCAGTACTTC. It translates to CASSPGQGDYEQYF.

This chain joins TRBV7-8 and TRBJ2-7, with D unclear. Germline loops: CDR1 SGHVS, CDR2 FQNEAQ. Trimming removed 4 bases at V and 3 bases at J, with 4 bases between. The CDR3 is 11 residues long. CDR3 protein: CASSSRYEQYF. In DNA form, the CDR3 reads TGTGCCAGCAGCTCCCGCTACGAGCAGTACTTC.

This clone was seen just once. V usage is TRBV3-1 (or the pseudogene TRBV3-2) and J usage is TRBJ2-3; D is ambiguous. The CDR3 loop spans 13 amino acids. Trimming removed 2 bases at V and 5 bases at J, with 8 bases between. CDR1 is LGHDT and CDR2 is YNNKEL in the germline V gene (reference sequence). CDR3 bases: TGTGCCAGCAGCCAATCCCCTCGAGATACGCAGTATTTT. Translated: CASSQSPRDTQYF.

This clone was recorded only once. The chain combines TRBV7-9 with TRBJ2-5, with D possibly TRBD2 on 6 matching bases. CDR1 is SEHNR, CDR2 FQNEAQ, per germline (reference sequence). V was clipped by 5 bases and J by 2 bases, with 18 bases between them. This CDR3 comprises 16 residues. The CDR3 DNA follows: TGTGCCAGCAGCCCATCCACGGACTACCCTCAAGAGACCCAGTACTTC. Protein sequence: CASSPSTDYPQETQYF.

V is TRBV29-1 and J is TRBJ2-4; 7 nucleotides align to TRBD1. Germline CDR1 and CDR2: SQVTM and ANQGSEA. The CDR3 spans 13 residues. Trimming cost V 5 bases and J 7 bases; bases outside gene matches: 8. This CDR3 is CSVQTGLGNIQYF. CDR3 in DNA: TGCAGCGTTCAGACAGGGCTCGGGAACATTCAGTACTTC. The full variable domain, with the rest looked up from reference TRBV29-1 and TRBJ2-4, is SAVISQKPSRDICQRGTSLTIQCQVDSQVTMMFWYRQQPGQSLTLIATANQGSEATYESGFVIDKFPISRPNLTFSTLTVSNMSPEDSSIYLCSVQTGLGNIQYFGAGTRLSVL.

This sequence joins TRBV28 and TRBJ1-6; 9 bases are a match to TRBD1. CDR3 length: 15 residues. V shed 3 bases and J 10 bases; nucleotides not matched to a gene: 7. From germline, CDR1 is MDHEN and CDR2 SYDVKM. The CDR3 region has the DNA TGTGCCAGCAGTTTCACCGACAGGGGGAGGTCACCCCTCCACTTT. Translation: CASSFTDRGRSPLHF. Full variable domain (outside the CDR3, taken from reference TRBV28 and TRBJ1-6): DVKVTQSSRYLVKRTGEKVFLECVQDMDHENMFWYRQDPGLGLRLIYFSYDVKMKEKGDIPEGYSVSREKKERFSLILESASTNQTSMYLCASSFTDRGRSPLHFGNGTRLTVT.

The V gene is TRBV2, the J gene TRBJ1-1; no firm D call. V was clipped by 6 bases and J by 1 base, with 12 bases between them. This CDR3 spans 14 amino acids. CDR1 SNHLY and CDR2 FYNNEI come from the germline V gene. The CDR3 coding sequence is TGTGCCAGCAGGCCCGGACTTCAGAACACTGAAGCTTTCTTT. Amino acids: CASRPGLQNTEAFF.

This clone was seen at least ten times. J is TRBJ2-7 and V is TRBV5-4; D is uncertain. The germline CDR1 and CDR2 sequences are SGHNT and YYREEE (reference sequence). The CDR3 extends over 15 amino acids. The V and J ends lost 4 bases and 0 bases respectively, with 14 bases between them. CDR3: CASSLDGAISYEQYF. CDR3 DNA: TGTGCCAGCAGCCTGGATGGAGCCATCTCCTACGAGCAGTACTTC.

The rearrangement uses TRBV18 and TRBJ2-7; D is ambiguous. Germline assignment: CDR1 KGHSH and CDR2 LQKENI. The CDR3 totals 13 residues. V lost 3 bases and J lost 1, with 7 bases in between. The CDR3 reads CASSPELSYEQYF. Written as DNA, the CDR3 is TGTGCCAGCTCACCTGAGTTATCCTACGAGCAGTACTTC. The variable domain in full, completed from reference TRBV18 and TRBJ2-7, reads NAGVMQNPRHLVRRRGQEARLRCSPMKGHSHVYWYRQLPEEGLKFMVYLQKENIIDESGMPKERFSAEFPKEGPSILRIQQVVRGDSAAYFCASSPELSYEQYFGPGTRLTVT.

The J gene is TRBJ2-7, the V gene TRBV19, with 10 bases aligning to TRBD1. This CDR3 region has 15 residues. Germline trimming cut 5 bases from V and 5 bases from J; bases unmatched to any gene: 9. Germline-derived CDR1 and CDR2 are LNHDA and SQIVND (reference sequence). This CDR3 is CASSLRQGARDEQYF. The CDR3 DNA reads as TGTGCCAGTAGTTTACGACAGGGGGCCCGAGACGAGCAGTACTTC.

The chain uses TRBV3-1 (or the pseudogene TRBV3-2) and TRBJ2-2; unclear D gene. CDR3 length equals 15 residues. From germline, CDR1 is LGHDT and CDR2 YNNKEL (reference sequence). Trimming removed 0 bases at V and 1 base at J, with 6 bases between. CDR3 in DNA: TGTGCCAGCAGCCAAGAAATGAGGAACACCGGGGAGCTGTTTTTT. Amino acids: CASSQEMRNTGELFF.

The chain recombines TRBV2 with TRBJ2-7, with TRBD2 identical over 9 bases. The germline V gene encodes CDR1 SNHLY and CDR2 FYNNEI. CDR3 size: 15 residues. With 3 bases clipped from V and 2 bases from J, the junction kept 5 bases outside the gene matches. The CDR3 DNA reads TGTGCCAGCAGTGAGGAGCGGGGGGCCACCTACGAGCAGTACTTC. Translated, it gives CASSEERGATYEQYF.

The rearrangement uses TRBV6-2 or TRBV6-3 and TRBJ1-1; no clear D. Trimming removed 0 bases from V and 1 base from J, with 9 bases in between. This CDR3 is 15 amino acids long. In germline, CDR1 is MNHEY, CDR2 SVGEGT. CDR3 loop: CASSYSGLKNTEAFF. CDR3 DNA sequence: TGTGCCAGCAGTTACTCTGGGCTCAAGAACACTGAAGCTTTCTTT.

This chain joins TRBV30 and TRBJ2-7; TRBD1 matches 7 bases. The CDR3 has 16 amino acids. From germline, CDR1 is GTSNPN and CDR2 SVGIG (reference sequence). With 1 base clipped from V and 2 bases from J, the junction kept 11 bases outside the gene matches. The CDR3, as DNA: TGTGCCTGGAGTGCCTTGGGGACAGTGGTACCCTACGAGCAGTACTTC. This gives the protein CAWSALGTVVPYEQYF.

V is TRBV7-2 and J is TRBJ1-3; tentatively, D is TRBD1 (6 bases). V was pared by 1 base and J by 0 bases, with 10 bases between. The germline V gene has CDR1 SGHTA and CDR2 FQGNSA. The CDR3 length is 16 residues. Here the CDR3 reads CASSLGRTASGNTIYF. The CDR3 region has the DNA TGTGCCAGCAGCTTAGGAAGGACAGCCTCTGGAAACACCATATATTTT.

This rearrangement joins TRBV6-5 to TRBJ2-1, with 11 bases aligning to TRBD2. The CDR3 is made up of 13 amino acids. Trimming at V came to 6 bases and at J to 9 bases, leaving 4 bases not matched to a gene. The germline V gene has CDR1 MNHEY and CDR2 SVGAGI. The CDR3 sequence: CASRVAGGLEQFF. The CDR3 coding sequence is TGTGCCAGCAGGGTAGCGGGGGGGCTTGAGCAGTTCTTC.

The chain employs TRBV11-2 and TRBJ2-1; D call uncertain. Germline V gene sequence: CDR1 SGHAT, CDR2 FQNNGV. CDR3 length: 13 residues. Between the trimmed V and J ends, which lost 1 base and 7 bases, there was a span of 8 bases. The CDR3 region is CASSLVSENEQFF. In DNA, the CDR3 is TGTGCCAGCAGCTTAGTAAGCGAGAATGAGCAGTTCTTC.

The rearrangement uses TRBV6-2 or TRBV6-3 and TRBJ2-5; 7 nucleotides agree with TRBD1. This CDR3 contains 16 residues. V gave up 2 bases and J gave up 2 bases; unmatched junction bases: 8. Germline CDR1 MNHEY, CDR2 SVGEGT. The DNA of the CDR3 is TGTGCCAGCAGTTACACCTCGGGACAGTTACAAGAGACCCAGTACTTC. Translating it yields CASSYTSGQLQETQYF.

This chain joins TRBV6-2 or TRBV6-3 and TRBJ2-7; TRBD2 matches at 8 bases. Trimming at V came to 2 bases and at J to 4 bases, leaving 13 bases not matched to a gene. Germline lookup yields CDR1 MNHEY and CDR2 SVGEGT. This CDR3 comprises 17 residues. CDR3 nucleotide sequence: TGTGCCAGCAGTTACCGGACTAGCAGCACCCTCCGGTACGAGCAGTACTTC. Translation gives CASSYRTSSTLRYEQYF.

Here the CDR3 DNA reads TGCGCCAGCAGCTTGAATGGGGAGAGGGAATCCTACGAGCAGTACTTC. It encodes CASSLNGERESYEQYF. The chain joins TRBV5-1 to TRBJ2-7; D may be TRBD2 (5 bases). Germline CDR1 reads SGHRS; CDR2 reads YFSETQ. The CDR3 runs to 16 residues. The V end lost 1 base, the J end lost 1 base, and 15 bases lay between the germline ends.

This clone has only one observation. An end of the junction differs from the germline gene, which may be a read error. The CDR3: CASSVGSGTNNEQFF. The CDR3 coding sequence is TGTGCTAGCAGCGTCGGCAGCGGGACAAACAATGAGCAGTTCTTC. The genes are TRBV7-7 and TRBJ2-1; a weak D match, TRBD2 (7 bases). CDR1 is SSHAT, CDR2 FNYEAQ, per germline (reference sequence). This CDR3 contains 15 residues.